Each of the 21 T cell receptor beta chains below was sequenced from the same sample in a study of T-cell memory formation after mild COVID-19. TCRdb reprocessed the 5' RACE reads via MiXCR and lists one record per CDR3 protein. The sample lists about 180,000 distinct CDR3 sequences, under 20% occurring once. Sequencing used PBMCs or a T cell subset sorted from them (not recorded which). Receptors were obtained from an adult woman who had mild COVID-19 (a few samples of this study predate the infection). Cell type and time point are not known.

This clonotype was seen a handful of times. This CDR3 reads CASSFGLRGPGTQYF. CDR3 DNA sequence: TGTGCCAGCAGCTTCGGTTTGCGGGGGCCGGGGACCCAGTACTTC. This rearrangement joins TRBV11-2 to TRBJ2-5, with a possible D match to TRBD2 (7 bases). The V gene's germline CDR1 is SGHAT and CDR2 FQNNGV. The ends were cut back, 3 bases at V and 7 bases at J, with 18 bases in the middle. This CDR3 has 15 amino acids.

In this sample, this clonotype turned up a few times. This sequence joins TRBV9 and TRBJ2-7; D not resolved. Germline lookup yields CDR1 SGDLS and CDR2 YYNGEE. Trimming removed 4 bases at V and 2 bases at J, with 16 bases between. The CDR3 is made up of 15 amino acids. The CDR3 DNA reads TGTGCCAGCAGCTCCACGGGCAATACCCCCTACGAGCAGTACTTC. It specifies CASSSTGNTPYEQYF.

This chain links TRBV6-6 with TRBJ2-1; TRBD2 is a possible D gene (6 bases). Trimming shortened V by 2 bases and J by 8 bases, and 22 bases separated the two germline ends. The V gene's germline CDR1 is MNHNY and CDR2 SVGAGI (reference sequence). The CDR3 spans 17 residues. The CDR3: CASSYPPRDSWEDEQFF. CDR3 nucleotides: TGTGCCAGCAGTTACCCACCACGGGACTCCTGGGAGGATGAGCAGTTCTTC.

The J gene is TRBJ2-5, the V gene TRBV19; possibly TRBD1 for D (5 bases). Germline loops: CDR1 LNHDA, CDR2 SQIVND (reference sequence). This CDR3 has 14 residues. V was shortened by 6 bases and J by 1 base, with 12 bases between the two germline ends. The CDR3, as DNA: TGTGCCAGTAGCCCAGGGCTTCCCCAAGAGACCCAGTACTTC. Translation gives CASSPGLPQETQYF.

This clonotype was picked up a small number of times. The CDR3 coding sequence is TGTGCCATCAGCGACAGGGGCGGAAACACCATATATTTT. Protein: CAISDRGGNTIYF. V usage is TRBV10-3 and J usage is TRBJ1-3; TRBD1 agrees at 8 bases. CDR1 ENHRY and CDR2 SYGVKD come from the germline V gene. Trimming at V came to 6 bases and at J to 4 bases, leaving 2 bases not matched to a gene. The CDR3 is 13 residues long.

This clonotype was seen repeatedly, ten times or more. The chain links TRBV12-3 or TRBV12-4 to TRBJ2-7; TRBD2 agrees at 12 bases. This CDR3 is 14 amino acids long. V lost 6 bases and J lost 5; bases outside the gene matches: 5. CDR3: CASRLAGGRNEQYF. CDR3 bases: TGTGCCAGCAGGCTAGCGGGAGGGAGAAACGAGCAGTACTTC.

The rearrangement uses TRBV6-2 or TRBV6-3 and TRBJ2-1, with 8 positions matching TRBD2. Trimming removed 2 bases from V and 12 bases from J; junction bases left unmatched: 3. The length of the CDR3 is 12 residues. Looked up from germline, CDR1 is MNHEY and CDR2 is SVGEGT. CDR3 loop: CASSYQAGAQFF. The CDR3 DNA sequence: TGTGCCAGCAGTTACCAAGCGGGGGCGCAGTTCTTC.

This clonotype was observed a handful of times. The chain joins TRBV7-9 to TRBJ2-3; possibly TRBD1 for D (6 bases). From germline, CDR1 is SEHNR and CDR2 FQNEAQ (reference sequence). The CDR3 spans 16 residues. V lost 0 bases and J lost 2, with 12 bases in between. CDR3 nucleotides: TGTGCCAGCAGCTTAGCAGGGCAGGGGTTCACAGATACGCAGTATTTT. Translating it yields CASSLAGQGFTDTQYF.

The J gene is TRBJ1-2, the V gene TRBV5-6; D may be TRBD1 (6 bases). The V end was cut by 6 bases, the J end by 4 bases, with 19 bases between. Per germline, CDR1 SGHDT and CDR2 YYEEEE. This CDR3 contains 15 residues. The CDR3 spells CASIPAGGASYGYTF. CDR3 DNA sequence: TGTGCCAGCATCCCCGCCGGGGGGGCGAGCTATGGCTACACCTTC.

The chain combines TRBV9 with TRBJ2-7; D may be TRBD1 (5 bases). Germline CDR1 SGDLS, CDR2 YYNGEE. This CDR3 comprises 15 residues. The V end was cut by 0 bases, the J end by 5 bases, with 15 bases between. The CDR3 here is CASSVAGLGPNEQYF. CDR3 DNA: TGTGCCAGCAGCGTAGCAGGGCTAGGTCCCAACGAGCAGTACTTC.

There are a few counts of this clonotype. The chain is built from TRBV5-1 and TRBJ1-2; D is possibly TRBD1 (6 bases). Trimming stripped 7 bases from V and 8 bases from J, with 12 bases between. This CDR3 region has 11 residues. CDR1 and CDR2 from the germline V gene are SGHRS and YFSETQ. CDR3 DNA: TGCGCCAGCCCTAAGGGGGACGGCTACACCTTC. It encodes CASPKGDGYTF.

The V and J genes are TRBV20-1 and TRBJ2-1; either TRBD1 or TRBD2 may supply D (7 bases each). Germline CDR1 DFQATT, CDR2 SNEGSKA (reference sequence). The ends were cut back, 6 bases at V and 3 bases at J, with 15 bases in the middle. The CDR3 has 14 amino acids. This chain's CDR3 is CSASAGGDYNEQFF. CDR3 bases: TGCAGTGCCAGCGCAGGGGGGGACTACAATGAGCAGTTCTTC.

This clonotype has ten or more counts. The V gene is TRBV3-1, the J gene TRBJ1-1; the D gene is possibly TRBD1 (6 bases). Germline V gene sequence: CDR1 LGHDT, CDR2 YNNKEL (reference sequence). V lost 4 bases and J lost 1, with 7 bases in between. This CDR3 contains 13 residues. CDR3 coding DNA: TGTGCCAGCAGCCCGACAGGGAACACTGAAGCTTTCTTT. This sequence encodes CASSPTGNTEAFF.

This chain uses TRBV25-1 with TRBJ1-2; a weak D match, TRBD1 (6 bases). CDR1 and CDR2 from the germline V gene are MGHDK and SYGVNS. This CDR3 region has 14 residues. V lost 0 bases and J 4 bases, leaving 9 bases between the germline ends. CDR3 residues: CASSEYQDSYGYTF. The CDR3 DNA is TGTGCCAGCAGTGAATACCAGGACAGCTATGGCTACACCTTC.

This clonotype has ten or more counts. CDR3 nucleotide sequence: TGTGCCAGCAGCCTTAGCCCCCTTTTGACAGGAAACTATGGCTACACCTTC. Protein: CASSLSPLLTGNYGYTF. The gene calls are TRBV7-6 and TRBJ1-2; tentatively, D is TRBD1 (6 bases). Germline assignment: CDR1 SGHVS and CDR2 FNYEAQ. The CDR3 is 17 amino acids. Trimming pared 5 bases from V and 2 bases from J, leaving 21 bases between.

This clonotype came up a few times. The J gene is TRBJ2-1, the V gene TRBV20-1; a possible D gene is TRBD2 (5 bases). The germline V gene encodes CDR1 DFQATT and CDR2 SNEGSKA (reference sequence). This CDR3 comprises 13 residues. The V end lost 6 bases, the J end lost 6 bases, and 15 bases lay between the germline ends. CDR3 DNA sequence: TGCAGTGCCCGCCGGGGTAGCATCAATGAGCAGTTCTTC. Amino acid sequence: CSARRGSINEQFF.

This clonotype was found a few times. The CDR3 nucleotides read TGTGCCAGCAGCTTAGAAAGGTCCGGGGAGCTGTTTTTT. Residues: CASSLERSGELFF. The J gene is TRBJ2-2, the V gene TRBV7-9, with unresolved D. CDR3 size: 13 residues. V was trimmed by 1 base and J by 6 bases, leaving 6 bases between them. Looked up from germline, CDR1 is SEHNR and CDR2 is FQNEAQ (reference sequence).

The chain combines TRBV29-1 with TRBJ2-5; TRBD2 might be the D (5 bases). The CDR3 length is 11 residues. The V gene's germline CDR1 is SQVTM and CDR2 ANQGSEA. V gave up 4 bases and J gave up 4 bases, with 7 bases separating them. This chain's CDR3 is CSVAAGETQYF. The CDR3 DNA follows: TGCAGCGTTGCGGCGGGAGAGACCCAGTACTTC. Full variable domain (remainder filled in from reference TRBV29-1 and TRBJ2-5): SAVISQKPSRDICQRGTSLTIQCQVDSQVTMMFWYRQQPGQSLTLIATANQGSEATYESGFVIDKFPISRPNLTFSTLTVSNMSPEDSSIYLCSVAAGETQYFGPGTRLLVL.

CDR3 DNA: TGTGCCAGCAGCCAAGTTCGAGGGACCTACGAGCAGTACTTC. The encoded protein is CASSQVRGTYEQYF. This sequence joins TRBV3-2 and TRBJ2-7; the table's TRBD2 call for D was not verified on the DNA. TRBV3-2 is a documented pseudogene. This CDR3 spans 14 amino acids.

V and J are TRBV12-3 or TRBV12-4 and TRBJ1-1, with a possible D match to TRBD1 (6 bases). CDR3 length: 18 residues. The V end was cut by 3 bases, the J end by 3 bases, with 23 bases between. The CDR3 here is CASSFRLTGRKSDTEAFF. In nucleotides, the CDR3 is TGTGCCAGCAGTTTCCGGTTGACAGGTCGGAAATCGGACACTGAAGCTTTCTTT.

CDR3 sequence reads: CASSPGTGTTEQFF. The DNA for the CDR3 is TGTGCCAGCTCACCCGGGACAGGGACAACTGAGCAGTTCTTC. This chain links TRBV18 with TRBJ2-1; 9 nucleotides line up with TRBD1. CDR1 KGHSH and CDR2 LQKENI come from the germline V gene. Trimming at V came to 3 bases and at J to 9 bases, leaving 6 bases not matched to a gene. This CDR3 has 14 residues.